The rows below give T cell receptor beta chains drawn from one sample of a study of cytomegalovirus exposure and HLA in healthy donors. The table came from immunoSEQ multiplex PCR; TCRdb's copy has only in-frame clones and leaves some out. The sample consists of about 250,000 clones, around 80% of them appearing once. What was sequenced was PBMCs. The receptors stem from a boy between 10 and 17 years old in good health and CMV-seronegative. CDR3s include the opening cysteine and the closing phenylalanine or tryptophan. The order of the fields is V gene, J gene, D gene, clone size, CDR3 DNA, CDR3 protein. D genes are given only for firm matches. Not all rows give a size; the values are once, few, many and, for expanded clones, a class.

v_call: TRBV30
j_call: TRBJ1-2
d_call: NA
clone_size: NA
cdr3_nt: TGTGCCTGGAGTGTTGCGGGCGGCTATGGCTACACCTTC
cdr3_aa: CAWSVAGGYGYTF

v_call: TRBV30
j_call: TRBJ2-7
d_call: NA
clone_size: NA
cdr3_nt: TGTGCCTGGAGTAAATGGAGCAGGGGTGGCTACGAGCAGTACTTC
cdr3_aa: CAWSKWSRGGYEQYF

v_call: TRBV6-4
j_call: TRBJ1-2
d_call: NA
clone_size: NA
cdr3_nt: TGTGCCAGCAGTGACACGGATCCGGGAATATATGGCTACACCTTC
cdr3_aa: CASSDTDPGIYGYTF

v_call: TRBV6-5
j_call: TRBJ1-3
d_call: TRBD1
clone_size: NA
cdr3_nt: TGTGCCAGCAGTGGGACAGGGAGAGGAAACACCATATATTTT
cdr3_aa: CASSGTGRGNTIYF

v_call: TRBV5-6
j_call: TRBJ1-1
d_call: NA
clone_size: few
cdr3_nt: TGTGCCAGCAGTTGGGGGGGCAACACTGAAGCTTTCTTT
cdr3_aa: CASSWGGNTEAFF

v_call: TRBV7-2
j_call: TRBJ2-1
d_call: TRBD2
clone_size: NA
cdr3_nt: TGTGCCAGCAGCAAAAGGTTTCTAGCGGGAAGGAATGAGCAGTTCTTC
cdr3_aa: CASSKRFLAGRNEQFF

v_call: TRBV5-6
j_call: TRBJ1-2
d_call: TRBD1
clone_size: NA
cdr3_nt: TGTGCCAGCAGCGGGGGACAGGGTGTCAGACGCGGCTACACCTTC
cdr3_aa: CASSGGQGVRRGYTF

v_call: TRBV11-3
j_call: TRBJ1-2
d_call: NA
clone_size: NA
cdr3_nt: TGTGCCAGTACGGGAGGCAGGGGCTACACCTTC
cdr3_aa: CASTGGRGYTF

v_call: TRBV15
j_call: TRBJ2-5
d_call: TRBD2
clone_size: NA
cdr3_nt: TGTGCCACCAGCAGAGGCGGGAGACAGACCCAGTACTTC
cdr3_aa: CATSRGGRQTQYF

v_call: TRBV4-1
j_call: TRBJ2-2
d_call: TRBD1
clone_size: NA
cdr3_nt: TGCGCCAGCAGCCAGGCCAACAGGGGGAACACCGGGGAGCTGTTTTTT
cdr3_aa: CASSQANRGNTGELFF

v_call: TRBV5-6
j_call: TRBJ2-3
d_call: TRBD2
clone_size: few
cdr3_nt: TGTGCCAGCAGCCGCCCGGGACTAGCAACAGATACGCAGTATTTT
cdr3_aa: CASSRPGLATDTQYF

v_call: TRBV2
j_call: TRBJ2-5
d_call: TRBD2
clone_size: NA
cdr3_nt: TGTGCCAGCAGACCCGGGCCTACCGGGACTAGCCTTCACTTC
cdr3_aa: CASRPGPTGTSLHF

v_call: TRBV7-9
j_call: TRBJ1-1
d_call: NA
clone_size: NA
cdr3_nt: TGTGCCAGCACCAATGAGAAGAACACTGAAGCTTTCTTT
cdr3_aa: CASTNEKNTEAFF

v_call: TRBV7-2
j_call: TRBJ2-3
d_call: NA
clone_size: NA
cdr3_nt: TGTGCCAGCAGCTTAGATACAGGCTCGCAGTATTTT
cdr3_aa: CASSLDTGSQYF

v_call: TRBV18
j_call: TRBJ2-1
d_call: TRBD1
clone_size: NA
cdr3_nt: TGTGCCACCACACGGGACAGGGGTTACAATGAGCAGTTCTTC
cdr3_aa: CATTRDRGYNEQFF

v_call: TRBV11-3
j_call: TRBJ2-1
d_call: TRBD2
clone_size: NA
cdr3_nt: TGTGCCAGCAGCTTTCAAGCGGGAGTCGACAATGAGCAGTTCTTC
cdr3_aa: CASSFQAGVDNEQFF

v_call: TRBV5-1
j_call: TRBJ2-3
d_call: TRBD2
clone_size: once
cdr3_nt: TGCGCCAGCGGGACTAGCGGGAGTTTCGCAGATACGCAGTATTTT
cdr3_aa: CASGTSGSFADTQYF

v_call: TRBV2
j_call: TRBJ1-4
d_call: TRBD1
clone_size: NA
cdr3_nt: TGTGCCAGCAGCCGGGACAGTAATGAAAAACTGTTTTTT
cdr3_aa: CASSRDSNEKLFF

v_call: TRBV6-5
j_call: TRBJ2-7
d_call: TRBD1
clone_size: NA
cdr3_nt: TGTGCCAGCAGTTATCGACAGGGGGCCTACGAGCAGTACTTC
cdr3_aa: CASSYRQGAYEQYF

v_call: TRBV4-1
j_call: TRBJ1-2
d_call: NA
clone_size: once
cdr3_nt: TGCGCCAGCAGCCAAGTTCCGAGGCAGGGCGACTATGGCTACACCTTC
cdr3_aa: CASSQVPRQGDYGYTF

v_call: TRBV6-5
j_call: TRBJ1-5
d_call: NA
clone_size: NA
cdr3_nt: TGTGCCAGCACCCGGGGAGTCAATCAGCCCCAGCATTTT
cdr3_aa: CASTRGVNQPQHF

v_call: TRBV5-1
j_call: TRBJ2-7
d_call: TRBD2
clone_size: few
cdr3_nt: TGCGCCAGCAGCTGGACTAGCGGGAGTGACGAGCAGTACTTC
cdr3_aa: CASSWTSGSDEQYF

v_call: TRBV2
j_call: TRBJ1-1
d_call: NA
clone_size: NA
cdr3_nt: TGTGCCAGCACTAAGGAAGCGTGTGAAGCTTTCTTT
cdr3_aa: CASTKEACEAFF

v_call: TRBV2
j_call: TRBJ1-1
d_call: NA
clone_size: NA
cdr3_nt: TGTGCCAGCAACGGAGGGGGGGACACTGAAGCTTTCTTT
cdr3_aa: CASNGGGDTEAFF

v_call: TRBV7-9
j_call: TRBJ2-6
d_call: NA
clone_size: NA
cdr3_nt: TGTTCCAGTGTACGGGTTGGACTTCGATCTGGGGCCAACGTCCTGACTTTC
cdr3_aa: CSSVRVGLRSGANVLTF

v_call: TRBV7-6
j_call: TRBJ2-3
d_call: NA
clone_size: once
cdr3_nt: TGTGCCAGCAGCATCAGACGGGTCGCAGATACGCAGTATTTT
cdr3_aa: CASSIRRVADTQYF

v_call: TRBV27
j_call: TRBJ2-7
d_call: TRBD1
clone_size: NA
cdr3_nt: TGTGCCAGCAGTTTATCGACCGGACAGGGTGGCGAGCAGTACTTC
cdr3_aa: CASSLSTGQGGEQYF

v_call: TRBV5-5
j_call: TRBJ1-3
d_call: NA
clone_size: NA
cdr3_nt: TGTGCCAGCAGCTGGGGACAACCTGGAAACACCATATATTTT
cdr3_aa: CASSWGQPGNTIYF

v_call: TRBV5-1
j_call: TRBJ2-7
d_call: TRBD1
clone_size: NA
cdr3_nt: TGCGCCAGCAGCTCGCGCCCTGGGACAGGGTATAACGAGCAGTACTTC
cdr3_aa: CASSSRPGTGYNEQYF

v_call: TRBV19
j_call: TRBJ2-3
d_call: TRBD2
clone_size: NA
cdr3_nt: TGTGCCAGTAGTATATACGGGAGGGTAAGCACAGATACGCAGTATTTT
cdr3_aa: CASSIYGRVSTDTQYF

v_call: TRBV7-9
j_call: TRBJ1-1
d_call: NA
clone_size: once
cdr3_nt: TGTGCCAGCAGCTTAGCCTTGGCTGGGCTGAACACTGAAGCTTTCTTT
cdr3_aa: CASSLALAGLNTEAFF

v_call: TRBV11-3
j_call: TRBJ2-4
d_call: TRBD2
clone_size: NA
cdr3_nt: TGTGCCAGCAGCCCAGCGGGAGGGGGGAACATTCAGTACTTC
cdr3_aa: CASSPAGGGNIQYF

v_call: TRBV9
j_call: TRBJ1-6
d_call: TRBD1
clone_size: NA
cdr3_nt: TGTGCCAGCAGCGTTACCGGGACAGGGGAATCACCCCTCCACTTT
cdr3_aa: CASSVTGTGESPLHF

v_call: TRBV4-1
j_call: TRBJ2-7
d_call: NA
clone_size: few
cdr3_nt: TGCGCCAGCAGCCAAGATCTAGTCCTAGGCCGCGAGCAGTACTTC
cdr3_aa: CASSQDLVLGREQYF

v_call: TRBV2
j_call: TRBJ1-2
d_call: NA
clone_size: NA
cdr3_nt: TGTGCCAGCAGGCCGGACAGCCTTGACTATGGCTACACCTTC
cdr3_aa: CASRPDSLDYGYTF

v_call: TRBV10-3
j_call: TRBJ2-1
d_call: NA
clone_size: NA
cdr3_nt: TGTGCCATCAGTGAGTCTAGGGAGGACGACAATGAGCAGTTCTTC
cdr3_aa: CAISESREDDNEQFF

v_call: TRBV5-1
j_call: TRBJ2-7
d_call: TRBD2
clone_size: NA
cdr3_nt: TGCGCCAGCAGCTTGGCAACAGCGGGGAGCTCCTACGAGCAGTACTTC
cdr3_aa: CASSLATAGSSYEQYF

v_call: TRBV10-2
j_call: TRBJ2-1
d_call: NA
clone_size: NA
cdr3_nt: TGCGCCAGCAGTGAGTCGAGGGTCCATGAGCAGTTCTTC
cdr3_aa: CASSESRVHEQFF

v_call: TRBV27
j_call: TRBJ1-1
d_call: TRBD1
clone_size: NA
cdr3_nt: TGTGCCAGCAGTCCGACAGGGTCCAGATCCCTCGCTTTCTTT
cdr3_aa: CASSPTGSRSLAFF

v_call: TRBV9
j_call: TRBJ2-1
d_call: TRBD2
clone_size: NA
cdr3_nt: TGTGCCAGCAGCGTAGCTTCGAGCGGGGGGTCCACCTACAATGAGCAGTTCTTC
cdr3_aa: CASSVASSGGSTYNEQFF

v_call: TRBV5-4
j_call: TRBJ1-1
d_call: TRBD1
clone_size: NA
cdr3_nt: TGTGCCAGCAGCTTGCCAGGGGGGTTCGGAGCTTTCTTT
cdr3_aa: CASSLPGGFGAFF

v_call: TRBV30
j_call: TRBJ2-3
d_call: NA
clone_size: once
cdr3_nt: TGTGCCTGGACGACGGGGACTAGCACAGATACGCAGTATTTT
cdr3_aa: CAWTTGTSTDTQYF

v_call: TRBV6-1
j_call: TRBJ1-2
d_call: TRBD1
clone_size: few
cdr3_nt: TGTGCCATATCTATCGGGACAGGGGGGAACTATGGCTACACCTTC
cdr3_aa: CAISIGTGGNYGYTF

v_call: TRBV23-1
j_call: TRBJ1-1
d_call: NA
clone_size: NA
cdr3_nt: TGCGCCAGCAGTCACTTCATGTGCTGGACTCTATACATGAACACTGAAGCTTTCTTT
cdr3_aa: CASSHFMCWTLYMNTEAFF

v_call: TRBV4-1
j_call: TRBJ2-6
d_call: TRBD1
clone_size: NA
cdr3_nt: TGCGCCAGCAGCCAAGTGGGGACAGGGATTATTTCTGGGGCCAACGTCCTGACTTTC
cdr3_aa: CASSQVGTGIISGANVLTF

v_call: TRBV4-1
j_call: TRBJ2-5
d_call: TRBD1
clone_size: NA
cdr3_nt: TGCGCCAGCAGGCCGACAGGGGGGTTTGATCTGTCGGAGACCCAGTACTTC
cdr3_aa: CASRPTGGFDLSETQYF

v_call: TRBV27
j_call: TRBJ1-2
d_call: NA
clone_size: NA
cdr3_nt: TGTGCCAGCAGTTTCTCGGGGGTCAGCTATGGCTACACCTTC
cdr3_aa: CASSFSGVSYGYTF

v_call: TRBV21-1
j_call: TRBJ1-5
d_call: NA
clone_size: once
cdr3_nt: TGTGCCAGCAGGGGGGGACAGCCCCAGCATTTT
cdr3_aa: CASRGGQPQHF

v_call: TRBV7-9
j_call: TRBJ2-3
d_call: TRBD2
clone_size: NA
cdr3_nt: TGTGCCAGCAAAATACTAGCGGGAAGGTCAGATACGCAGTATTTT
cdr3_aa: CASKILAGRSDTQYF

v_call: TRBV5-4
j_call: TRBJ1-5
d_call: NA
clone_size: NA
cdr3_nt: TGTGCCAGCAGCTCCGGTCCGAATCAGCCCCAGCATTTT
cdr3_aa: CASSSGPNQPQHF